This T cell receptor beta chain was retrieved from a study of metastatic and nonmetastatic thyroid tumors. About the research overall: The comparison covered peripheral blood and tumor or nodule tissue in malignant and benign thyroid patients. Overall study findings and caveats: In blood and tumor, TCR beta diversity was reportedly significantly higher in malignant thyroid tumors than in benign nodules.

About this clone itself: Antigen: not known.

Authors' data handling: Building a distant-metastasis classifier for papillary thyroid cancer drew on CDR3 differences across clinicopathological groups. Through MiXCR, TCRdb re-clonotyped the PCR reads. The authors' filters were not applied to this entry. The profile shows 3,500 to 5,000 clones, 30% to 35% of them singletons. All patients were untreated before thyroid surgery. The sequence derives from a female donor with papillary thyroid cancer or a benign thyroid nodule (not recorded which). Some clones in this sample may be carry-over from other donors' samples. The sample consisted of adjacent normal tissue.

In DNA, the CDR3 is TGTGCCAGCAGCCACGGCGTGGGGACGGGTGGACTAGCGGGACGCGTCTACGAGCAGTACTTC. This codes for CASSHGVGTGGLAGRVYEQYF. The V and J genes are TRBV25-1 and TRBJ2-7; 12 nucleotides line up with TRBD2. In germline, CDR1 is MGHDK, CDR2 SYGVNS. This CDR3 contains 21 residues. The trim removed 6 bases at V and 3 bases at J, leaving 24 bases unmatched.